Each of the 19 T cell receptor beta chains below was sequenced from the same sample in a study of cytomegalovirus exposure and HLA in healthy donors. The PCR used 60 Vbeta and 13 Jbeta primers. TCRdb's copy holds only in-frame clones and misses some; the assay was immunoSEQ multiplex PCR. The repertoire holds 70,000 to 80,000 clones, roughly 78% seen once, with under 2.5% in the top ten. The specimen was PBMCs. The receptors derive from a man younger than 30 in good health and CMV-seronegative.

The V call is TRBV5-4, the J call TRBJ2-3, with 9 bases matching TRBD1. Germline V CDR1 and CDR2: SGHNT, YYREEE (reference sequence). V lost 0 bases to trimming and J lost 2 bases; unmatched junction nucleotides: 7. This CDR3 region has 17 residues. DNA of the CDR3: TGTGCCAGCAGCTTGGGGGGGGCACAGGGGGCCACAGATACGCAGTATTTT. Translating it yields CASSLGGAQGATDTQYF.

The chain combines TRBV2 with TRBJ1-5; D unresolved. CDR1 and CDR2 (germline): SNHLY, FYNNEI. CDR3 length: 12 amino acids. V was cut by 2 bases and J by 6 bases, with 5 bases left in between. CDR3 nucleotide sequence: TGTGCCAGCAGTGAAAATAGTCAGCCCCAGCATTTT. Translating gives CASSENSQPQHF.

The chain is built from TRBV7-2 and TRBJ2-5; D is undetermined. The CDR3 is made up of 14 amino acids. Trimming stripped 1 base from V and 1 base from J, with 7 bases between. Germline loops: CDR1 SGHTA, CDR2 FQGNSA. The CDR3 reads CASSLVVGQETQYF. In DNA form, the CDR3 reads TGTGCCAGCAGCTTAGTAGTCGGCCAAGAGACCCAGTACTTC.

The gene calls are TRBV6-5 and TRBJ1-5, with 9 bases fitting TRBD1. The CDR3 contains 15 residues. J lost 4 bases, V lost 5 bases, and 6 bases had no gene match. Germline V CDR1 and CDR2: MNHEY, SVGAGI. This CDR3 reads CASSATGGGNQPQHF. As DNA, the CDR3 is TGTGCCAGCAGTGCAACAGGGGGCGGGAATCAGCCCCAGCATTTT.

The rearrangement uses TRBV7-2 and TRBJ1-5; 7 nucleotides agree with TRBD1. The CDR3 runs to 16 residues. The germline V gene encodes CDR1 SGHTA and CDR2 FQGNSA. With 5 bases clipped from V and 3 bases from J, the junction kept 10 bases outside the gene matches. DNA of the CDR3: TGTGCCAGCAGCCCACGACAGGGCTTCTTCAATCAGCCCCAGCATTTT. Residues: CASSPRQGFFNQPQHF.

Comment on this clone: This CDR3 is also generated by other DNA sequences in the sample. The genes are TRBV19 and TRBJ2-7; a weak D match, TRBD2 (5 bases). With 1 base removed from V and 7 bases from J, the gap between germline ends came to 11 bases. The CDR3 is made up of 13 amino acids. The germline V gene has CDR1 LNHDA and CDR2 SQIVND (reference sequence). The CDR3 loop reads CASSIARTGEQYF. In DNA, the CDR3 is TGTGCCAGTAGTATAGCAAGGACGGGGGAGCAGTACTTC.

Only a few counts were recorded for this clone. CDR3 residues: CASSSTLVIGEKLFF. CDR3 sequence (DNA): TGTGCCAGCAGCAGCACTTTAGTTATCGGTGAAAAACTGTTTTTT. The V gene is TRBV5-6, the J gene TRBJ1-4; D unresolved. The germline gives CDR1 SGHDT, CDR2 YYEEEE. The length of the CDR3 is 15 residues. Deletions cut 4 bases from V and 7 bases from J, with 17 bases between.

The chain uses TRBV18 and TRBJ2-7; 7 positions match TRBD2. CDR1 and CDR2 from the germline V gene are KGHSH and LQKENI. V lost 1 base to trimming and J lost 2 bases; unmatched junction nucleotides: 11. The CDR3 is 17 amino acids. CDR3 coding DNA: TGTGCCAGCTCACCACTGTTCCGAGGGGAGGGTCCCTACGAGCAGTACTTC. It is translated as CASSPLFRGEGPYEQYF.

This clone counts as medium-sized. This chain links TRBV4-2 with TRBJ2-2; 9 bases agree with TRBD2. The V gene end was trimmed by 0 bases and the J gene end by 1 base; junction bases not matched to a gene: 9. Germline CDR1 reads LGHNA; CDR2 reads YNFKEQ. The CDR3 consists of 19 residues. CDR3 residues: CASSQESASGNLNTGELFF. The DNA for the CDR3 is TGTGCCAGCAGCCAAGAATCTGCTAGCGGGAATCTGAACACCGGGGAGCTGTTTTTT.

In its sample, this clone was seen once. The chain links TRBV19 to TRBJ2-2; D is unclear. The CDR3 totals 16 residues. V lost 4 bases and J 1 base, leaving 13 bases between the germline ends. Germline V CDR1 and CDR2: LNHDA, SQIVND (reference sequence). The CDR3 loop is CASSRSGAGNTGELFF. CDR3 in DNA: TGTGCCAGTAGTAGGTCAGGCGCAGGGAACACCGGGGAGCTGTTTTTT. Filled out from reference TRBV19 and TRBJ2-2, the complete variable domain reads DGGITQSPKYLFRKEGQNVTLSCEQNLNHDAMYWYRQDPGQGLRLIYYSQIVNDFQKGDIAEGYSVSREKKESFPLTVTSAQKNPTAFYLCASSRSGAGNTGELFFGEGSRLTVL.

The rearrangement links TRBV7-3 to TRBJ2-1; D possibly corresponds to TRBD2 (5 bases). The V end was cut by 5 bases, the J end by 4 bases, with 18 bases between. The germline gives CDR1 SGHTA, CDR2 FQGTGA. The CDR3 has 16 amino acids. Written as DNA, the CDR3 is TGTGCCAGCAGCCCAAGCAGTCGAACTAGATACAATGAGCAGTTCTTC. Residues: CASSPSSRTRYNEQFF.

Note on this clone: One end of the junction fails to match germline, which may point to a read error. This chain joins TRBV28 and TRBJ1-4; D possibly corresponds to TRBD1 (6 bases). The length of the CDR3 is 12 residues. Germline CDR1 and CDR2: MDHEN and SYDVKM. This CDR3 reads CASSLLSGTRVF. In DNA form, the CDR3 reads TGTGCCAGCAGTTTACTTTCCGGGACAAGGGTTTTT.

Concerning this clone: A junction boundary mismatches the germline segment, possibly from a read error. The rearrangement uses TRBV7-7 and TRBJ2-2; D is uncertain. Germline V gene data show CDR1 as SSHAT and CDR2 as FNYEAQ (reference sequence). The CDR3 runs to 13 residues. The CDR3 spells CASSLGSGGELFF. In DNA form, the CDR3 reads TGTGCTAGCAGCTTAGGATCCGGCGGGGAGCTGTTTTTT.

The genes are TRBV28 and TRBJ1-2; D remains ambiguous. The CDR3 is 13 amino acids. Germline CDR1 is MDHEN and CDR2 is SYDVKM. Trimming pared 6 bases from V and 1 base from J, leaving 9 bases between. The CDR3 here is CASSDEINYGYTF. DNA of the CDR3: TGTGCCAGCAGCGATGAGATTAACTATGGCTACACCTTC.

This rearrangement joins TRBV6-5 to TRBJ1-5; 9 nucleotides align to TRBD1. Germline V gene sequence: CDR1 MNHEY, CDR2 SVGAGI. The length of the CDR3 is 14 residues. The ends lost 5 bases at V and 6 bases at J; junction bases unmatched: 5. The CDR3, as DNA: TGTGCCAGCAGTCCGGACAGGGGCTTTCAGCCCCAGCATTTT. This sequence encodes CASSPDRGFQPQHF.

The chain employs TRBV19 and TRBJ2-7, with 8 nucleotides matching TRBD1. Looked up from germline, CDR1 is LNHDA and CDR2 is SQIVND (reference sequence). J gave up 0 bases and V 3 bases, and 7 bases lay outside the gene matches. CDR3 length: 16 residues. CDR3 in DNA: TGTGCCAGTAGTATCCCAGGGGGCGCCGCCTCCTACGAGCAGTACTTC. Amino acids: CASSIPGGAASYEQYF.

The chain links TRBV29-1 to TRBJ2-2, with 9 bases that match TRBD1. Germline V gene sequence: CDR1 SQVTM, CDR2 ANQGSEA. Trimming removed 7 bases from V and 5 bases from J; junction bases left unmatched: 5. The CDR3 has 13 amino acids. The CDR3 spells CSAGDRETGELFF. CDR3 DNA: TGCAGCGCTGGGGACAGGGAAACCGGGGAGCTGTTTTTT.

This clone was seen a handful of times. The V call is TRBV6-1, the J call TRBJ1-4, with TRBD1 identical over 8 bases. The germline gives CDR1 MNHNS, CDR2 SASEGT. V was clipped by 6 bases and J by 8 bases; unmatched bases: 8. CDR3 length: 14 amino acids. This CDR3 reads CASSRGLSSEKLFF. Here the CDR3 DNA reads TGTGCCAGCAGCAGGGGGCTGTCGAGCGAAAAACTGTTTTTT.

This sequence joins TRBV9 and TRBJ1-2, with 7 bases lining up with TRBD1. J lost 5 bases, V lost 4 bases, and 17 bases had no gene match. The CDR3 is 17 residues long. Germline lookup yields CDR1 SGDLS and CDR2 YYNGEE. Written as DNA, the CDR3 is TGTGCCAGCAGCCTCCGATTAACACAGGGGAGAGGTTATGGCTACACCTTC. It yields the protein CASSLRLTQGRGYGYTF.